The entry below gives a single T cell receptor beta chain sequence along with its context. The source of the sample is a study of blood T cell repertoires in COVID-19. Study overall: COVID-19 samples collected from the United States, Italy and Spain covered acute and convalescent phases. T cells, B-cell-depleted T cells, or PBMCs provided the cDNA or gDNA that served as material.

In the authors' workflow: Estimated nucleated cell counts came from reference gene primer amplification. The table came from immunoSEQ multiplex PCR; TCRdb's copy has only in-frame clones and leaves some out. V, J and clone size were drawn from that table, and D and trimming were deduced from the DNA. The sample shows about 87,000 clones, about 80% of them seen only once. The CDR3 extends over 15 amino acids. Trimming took 5 bases from V and 3 from J, leaving 14 bases between them. Germline CDR1 SGHVS, CDR2 FQNEAQ. The specimen was peripheral blood. The sequence was collected from a woman in her seventies with acute or convalescent COVID-19. The rearrangement links TRBV7-8 to TRBJ1-5; no clear D. The CDR3 spells CASSPSRRVNQPQHF. The CDR3 nucleotides read TGTGCCAGCAGCCCCTCGAGACGGGTCAATCAGCCCCAGCATTTT.